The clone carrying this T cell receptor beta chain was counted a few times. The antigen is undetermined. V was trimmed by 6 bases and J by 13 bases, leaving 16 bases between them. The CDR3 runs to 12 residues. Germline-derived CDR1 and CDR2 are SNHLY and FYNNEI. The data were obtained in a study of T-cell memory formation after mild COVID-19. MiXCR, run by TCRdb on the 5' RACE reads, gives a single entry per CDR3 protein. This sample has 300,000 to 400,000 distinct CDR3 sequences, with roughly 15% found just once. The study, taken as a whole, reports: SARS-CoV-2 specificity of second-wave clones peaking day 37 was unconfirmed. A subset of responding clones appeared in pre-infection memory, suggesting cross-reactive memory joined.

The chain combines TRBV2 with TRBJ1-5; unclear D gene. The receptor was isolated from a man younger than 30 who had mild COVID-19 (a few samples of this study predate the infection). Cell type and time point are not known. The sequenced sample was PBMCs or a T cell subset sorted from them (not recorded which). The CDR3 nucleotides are TGTGCCAGCAGCGTACCTCCGTCACTACAGCATTTT. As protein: CASSVPPSLQHF.